These T cell receptor beta chains were read from a single sample in a study of T-cell memory formation after mild COVID-19. One entry per CDR3 protein, called by TCRdb with MiXCR from the 5' RACE reads. The profile shows some 450,000 distinct CDR3 sequences, 20% of them singletons. The sequenced sample consisted of PBMCs or a T cell subset sorted from them (not recorded which). These receptors originate from an adult woman who had mild COVID-19 (a few samples of this study predate the infection). Cell type and time point are not known. CDR3s include the opening cysteine and the closing phenylalanine or tryptophan. The D gene is left open where the match is weak. Clone size is stated in some rows and not others, as once, few, many or a class when expanded.

D gene	J gene	clone size	V gene	CDR3 DNA	CDR3 protein
-	TRBJ2-1	-	TRBV5-5	TGTGCCAGCAGCAGGGATGGCAATGAGCAGTTCTTC	CASSRDGNEQFF
-	TRBJ1-1	few	TRBV18	TGTGCCAGCTCACCTCACGAGAACACTGAAGCTTTCTTT	CASSPHENTEAFF
TRBD1	TRBJ2-3	-	TRBV5-1	TGCGCCAGCAGCACCTGGACAGGGGGTTCAGATACGCAGTATTTT	CASSTWTGGSDTQYF
-	TRBJ2-7	-	TRBV29-1	TGCAGCGCCCTGGCATCCTACGAGCAGTACTTC	CSALASYEQYF
TRBD1	TRBJ1-2	-	TRBV7-9	TGTGCCAGCAGCCCAATGGACAGGGGCCTCTATGGCTACACCTTC	CASSPMDRGLYGYTF
-	TRBJ2-5	-	TRBV5-5	TGTGCCAGCAGCTTGGTCAGGGGTGCGGCGACCCAGTACTTC	CASSLVRGAATQYF
-	TRBJ2-5	few	TRBV12-3/TRBV12-4	TGTGCCAGCAGTTTAGAGGAAACCAGGGAGACCCAGTACTTC	CASSLEETRETQYF
-	TRBJ2-7	few	TRBV7-2	TGTGCCAGCAGCGACCAGTGGTACGAGCAGTACTTC	CASSDQWYEQYF
TRBD1	TRBJ1-6	few	TRBV5-1	TGCGCCAGCAGCTTGGGACAGGGGGGTTCACCCCTCCACTTT	CASSLGQGGSPLHF
TRBD2	TRBJ2-2	few	TRBV7-9	TGTGCCAGCAGCTTAGAACTAGCGGGGGGTCGCCTCACCGGGGAGCTGTTTTTT	CASSLELAGGRLTGELFF
-	TRBJ1-2	-	TRBV7-2	TGTGCCAGCAGCTTAGGGGGGGCAGAGGGCTACACCTTC	CASSLGGAEGYTF
-	TRBJ1-1	-	TRBV27	TGTGCCAGCAGTTTAGTTCCCGGGGTCGGGACTGAAGCTTTCTTT	CASSLVPGVGTEAFF
TRBD1	TRBJ1-4	-	TRBV2	TGTGCCAGCAGATCGGACAGGACTAATGAAAAACTGTTTTTT	CASRSDRTNEKLFF
-	TRBJ2-7	few	TRBV9	TGTGCCAGCAGCGAGGGAGGGGGCAGGACAACGGGCGAGCAGTACTTC	CASSEGGGRTTGEQYF
TRBD1	TRBJ1-4	-	TRBV29-1	TGCAGCGTTGTGACAGGGCCTAATGAAAAACTGTTTTTT	CSVVTGPNEKLFF
TRBD1	TRBJ1-1	-	TRBV7-8	TGTGCCAGCATCCCCCGGACAGGGCTCATGAACACTGAAGCTTTCTTT	CASIPRTGLMNTEAFF
-	TRBJ2-3	-	TRBV9	TGTGCCAGCAGCGTGTCAGAAGATACGCAGTATTTT	CASSVSEDTQYF
TRBD1	TRBJ1-1	-	TRBV15	TGTGCCACCAGCAGACGGACAGGGAACACTGAAGCTTTCTTT	CATSRRTGNTEAFF
-	TRBJ2-1	few	TRBV5-5	TGTGCCAGCAGCTTGTTTAGCGGAGGGCCCTACAATGAGCAGTTCTTC	CASSLFSGGPYNEQFF
TRBD1	TRBJ1-2	few	TRBV9	TGTGCCAGCAGCCCCCGGACAGGCGCTGCTAACTATGGCTACACCTTC	CASSPRTGAANYGYTF
-	TRBJ2-3	few	TRBV7-3	TGTGCCAGCAGCCTAACAGGGAGACCAACGTACGAGAGCACAGATACGCAGTATTTT	CASSLTGRPTYESTDTQYF
-	TRBJ1-1	-	TRBV11-2	TGTGCCAGCAGCTACTTAGTCACTGAAGCTTTCTTT	CASSYLVTEAFF
-	TRBJ2-7	many	TRBV12-3/TRBV12-4	TGTGCCAGCAGTTTACTAGGCTACGAGCAGTACTTC	CASSLLGYEQYF
-	TRBJ1-2	-	TRBV9	TGTGCCAGCAGCGTAGCTCCTACGGGGGGAAACTATGGCTACACCTTC	CASSVAPTGGNYGYTF
-	TRBJ2-2	-	TRBV6-4	TGTGCCAGCAGTGACGACAGTAATACCGGGGAGCTGTTTTTT	CASSDDSNTGELFF
-	TRBJ1-1	few	TRBV29-1	TGCAGCACCGTCGGGGGGGCAACCGCTGAAGCTTTCTTT	CSTVGGATAEAFF
-	TRBJ2-7	-	TRBV29-1	TGCAGCGTCACCGGTACAGGGAGGTACGAGCAGTACTTC	CSVTGTGRYEQYF
-	TRBJ2-3	many	TRBV4-1	TGCGCCAGCAGCCCCGACAGGGGAGGGTCAGATACGCAGTATTTT	CASSPDRGGSDTQYF
TRBD1	TRBJ2-2	-	TRBV6-2/TRBV6-3	TGTGCCAGCAGTTACTCCCGGACAGGGGCTTTCACCGGGGAGCTGTTTTTT	CASSYSRTGAFTGELFF
-	TRBJ2-3	-	TRBV7-6	TGTGCCAGCAGCTCGGAGATAACGGGACTCGGAGACTATACGCAGTATTTT	CASSSEITGLGDYTQYF
TRBD2	TRBJ2-5	-	TRBV4-2	TGTGCCAGCAGCCAAGATTGGTGGGGTAGCGGGAGTGAGAAGACCCAGTACTTC	CASSQDWWGSGSEKTQYF
TRBD1	TRBJ2-7	few	TRBV4-1	TGCGCCAGCAGCCGTACGGTGGACAGGGGATACGAGCAGTACTTC	CASSRTVDRGYEQYF